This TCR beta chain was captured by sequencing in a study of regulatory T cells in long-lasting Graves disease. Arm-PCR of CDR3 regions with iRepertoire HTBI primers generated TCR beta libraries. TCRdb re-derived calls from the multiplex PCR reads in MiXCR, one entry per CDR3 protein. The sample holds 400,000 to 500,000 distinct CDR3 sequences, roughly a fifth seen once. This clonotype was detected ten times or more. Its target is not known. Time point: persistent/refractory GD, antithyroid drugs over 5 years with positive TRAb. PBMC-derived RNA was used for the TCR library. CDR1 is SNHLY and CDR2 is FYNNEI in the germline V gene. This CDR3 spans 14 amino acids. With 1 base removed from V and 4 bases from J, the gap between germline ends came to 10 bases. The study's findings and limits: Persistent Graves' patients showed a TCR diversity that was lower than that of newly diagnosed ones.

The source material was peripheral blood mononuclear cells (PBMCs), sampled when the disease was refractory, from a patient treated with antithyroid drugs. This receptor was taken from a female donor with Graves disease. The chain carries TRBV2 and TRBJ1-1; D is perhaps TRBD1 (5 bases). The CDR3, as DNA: TGTGCCAGCAGTGAAGGAGGGGCGGTCACTGAAGCTTTCTTT. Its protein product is CASSEGGAVTEAFF.